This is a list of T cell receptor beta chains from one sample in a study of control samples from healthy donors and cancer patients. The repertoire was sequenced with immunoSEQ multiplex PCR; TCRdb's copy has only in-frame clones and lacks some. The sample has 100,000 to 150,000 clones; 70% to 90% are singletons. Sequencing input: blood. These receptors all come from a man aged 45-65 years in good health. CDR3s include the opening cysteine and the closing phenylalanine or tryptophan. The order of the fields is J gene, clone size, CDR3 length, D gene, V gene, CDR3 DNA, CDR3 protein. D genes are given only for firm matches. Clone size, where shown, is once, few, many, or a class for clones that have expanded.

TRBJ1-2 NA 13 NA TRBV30 TGTGCCTGGAGTGATACTGCCCCTTATGGCTACACCTTC CAWSDTAPYGYTF
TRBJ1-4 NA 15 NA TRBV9 TGTGCCAGCAGCGAGGGGGAAGTCAGCGCCGAGAAACTGTTTTTT CASSEGEVSAEKLFF
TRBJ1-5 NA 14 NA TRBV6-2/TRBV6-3 TGTGCCAGCAGTTACTCGAGCACACTTCAGCCCCAGCATTTT CASSYSSTLQPQHF
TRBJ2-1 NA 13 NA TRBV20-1 TGCAGTGCTAGTGCGGTGGGATACAATGAGCAGTTCTTC CSASAVGYNEQFF
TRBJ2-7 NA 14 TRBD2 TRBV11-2 TGTGCCAGCAGCTTACTCGTGACTAGCTCCCGTCCGTACTTC CASSLLVTSSRPYF
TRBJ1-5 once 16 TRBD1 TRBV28 TGTGCCAGCAGTTTTATCCTTGGGACAGGGGTTATATCCCAGCATTTT CASSFILGTGVISQHF
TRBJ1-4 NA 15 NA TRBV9 TGTGCCAGCAGCGTAGAAGCTAGGGCGAATGAAAAACTGTTTTTT CASSVEARANEKLFF
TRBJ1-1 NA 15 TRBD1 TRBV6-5 TGTGCCAGCAAATTACAGGGGGCGGAGAACACTGAAGCTTTCTTT CASKLQGAENTEAFF
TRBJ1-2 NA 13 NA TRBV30 TGTGCCTGGAGTGCCGGGACCCTCTATGGCTACACCTTC CAWSAGTLYGYTF
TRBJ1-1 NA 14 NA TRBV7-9 TGTGCCAGCAGCCCAAGCCCAGGGAACACTGAAGCTTTCTTT CASSPSPGNTEAFF
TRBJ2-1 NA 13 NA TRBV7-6 TGTGCCAGCAGCTTAGCGCAGGTTAATGAGCAGTTCTTC CASSLAQVNEQFF
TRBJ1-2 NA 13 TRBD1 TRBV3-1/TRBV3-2 TGTGCCAGCAGCCAAGCGGACAGGGGCGGCTACACCTTC CASSQADRGGYTF
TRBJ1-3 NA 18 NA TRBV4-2 TGTGCCAGCAGCCAAGATTTGAACGGGGGCTCAATCGGAAACACCATATATTTT CASSQDLNGGSIGNTIYF
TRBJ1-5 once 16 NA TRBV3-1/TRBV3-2 TGTGCCAGCAGCCATTTCGAACCGAAAATCAATCAGCCCCAGCATTTT CASSHFEPKINQPQHF
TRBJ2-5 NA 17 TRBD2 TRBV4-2 TGTGCCAGCAGCCAAGGGGTAGCGGGGGGTTTGCAAGAGACCCAGTACTTC CASSQGVAGGLQETQYF
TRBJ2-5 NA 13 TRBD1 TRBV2 TGTGCCAGCGAGACAGGGGGTGGCGGAACCCAGTACTTC CASETGGGGTQYF
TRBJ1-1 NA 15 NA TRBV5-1 TGCGCCAGCAGCTCTGGTGGGGAACTGAACACTGAAGCTTTCTTT CASSSGGELNTEAFF
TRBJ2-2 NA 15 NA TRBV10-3 TGTGCCATCAGTGAGCGGGGGCTACACACCGGGGAGCTGTTTTTT CAISERGLHTGELFF
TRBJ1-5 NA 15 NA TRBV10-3 TGTGCCATCAGTGAGTCGGCGGAGGGATATCAGCCCCAGCATTTT CAISESAEGYQPQHF
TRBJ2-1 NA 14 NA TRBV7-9 TGTGCCACCCCAAGGGACAACTCCTACAATGAGCAGTTCTTC CATPRDNSYNEQFF
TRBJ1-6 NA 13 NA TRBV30 TGTGCCTGGAGTGCGGGACGGGTTCAACCCCTCCACTTT CAWSAGRVQPLHF
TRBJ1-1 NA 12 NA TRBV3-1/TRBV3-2 TGTGCCAGCAGCCAACAGGGAACTGAAGCTTTCTTT CASSQQGTEAFF